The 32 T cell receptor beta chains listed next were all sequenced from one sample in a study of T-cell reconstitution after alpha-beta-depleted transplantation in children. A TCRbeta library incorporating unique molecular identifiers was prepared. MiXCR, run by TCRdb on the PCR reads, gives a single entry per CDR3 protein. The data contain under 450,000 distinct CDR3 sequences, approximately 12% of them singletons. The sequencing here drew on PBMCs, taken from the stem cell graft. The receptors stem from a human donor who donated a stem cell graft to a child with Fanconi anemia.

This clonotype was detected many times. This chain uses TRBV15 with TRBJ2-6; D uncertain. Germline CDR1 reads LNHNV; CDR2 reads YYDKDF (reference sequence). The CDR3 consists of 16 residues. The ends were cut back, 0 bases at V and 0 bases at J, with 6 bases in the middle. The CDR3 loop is CATSREWGSGANVLTF. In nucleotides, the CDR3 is TGTGCCACCAGCAGAGAATGGGGCTCTGGGGCCAACGTCCTGACTTTC.

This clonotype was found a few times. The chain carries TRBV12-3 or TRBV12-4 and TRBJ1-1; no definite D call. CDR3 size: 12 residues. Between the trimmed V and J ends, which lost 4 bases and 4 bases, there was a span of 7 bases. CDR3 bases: TGTGCCAGCAGTTACTGGGGCACTGAAGCTTTCTTT. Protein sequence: CASSYWGTEAFF.

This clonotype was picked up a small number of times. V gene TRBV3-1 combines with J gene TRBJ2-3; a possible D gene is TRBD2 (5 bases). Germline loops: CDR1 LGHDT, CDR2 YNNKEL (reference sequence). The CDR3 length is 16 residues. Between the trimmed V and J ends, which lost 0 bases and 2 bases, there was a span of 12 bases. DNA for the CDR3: TGTGCCAGCAGCCAAGATAAAATCCGGGACACAGATACGCAGTATTTT. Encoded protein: CASSQDKIRDTDTQYF.

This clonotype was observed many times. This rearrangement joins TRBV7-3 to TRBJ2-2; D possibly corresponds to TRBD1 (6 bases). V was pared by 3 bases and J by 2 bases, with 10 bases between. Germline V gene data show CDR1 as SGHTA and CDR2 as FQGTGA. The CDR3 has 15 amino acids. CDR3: CASSLGTLNTGELFF. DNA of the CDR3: TGTGCCAGCAGCTTGGGGACACTTAACACCGGGGAGCTGTTTTTT.

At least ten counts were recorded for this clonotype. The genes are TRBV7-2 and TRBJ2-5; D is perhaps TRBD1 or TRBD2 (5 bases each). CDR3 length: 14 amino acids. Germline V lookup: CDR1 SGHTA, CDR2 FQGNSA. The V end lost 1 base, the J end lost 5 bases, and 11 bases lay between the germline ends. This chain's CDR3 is CASSLGSGPETQYF. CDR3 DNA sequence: TGTGCCAGCAGCTTAGGTTCGGGGCCGGAGACCCAGTACTTC.

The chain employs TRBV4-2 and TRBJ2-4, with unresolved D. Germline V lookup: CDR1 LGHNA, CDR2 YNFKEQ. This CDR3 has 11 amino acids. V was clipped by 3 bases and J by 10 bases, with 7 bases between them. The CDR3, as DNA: TGTGCCAGCAGCCAGACATTTATTCAGTACTTC. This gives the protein CASSQTFIQYF.

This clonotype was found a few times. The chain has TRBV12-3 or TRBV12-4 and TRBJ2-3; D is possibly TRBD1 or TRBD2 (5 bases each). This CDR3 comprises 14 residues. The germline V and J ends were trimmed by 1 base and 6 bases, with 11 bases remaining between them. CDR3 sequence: CASSLVGDLDTQYF. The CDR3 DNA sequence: TGTGCCAGCAGTTTAGTCGGGGACCTTGATACGCAGTATTTT.

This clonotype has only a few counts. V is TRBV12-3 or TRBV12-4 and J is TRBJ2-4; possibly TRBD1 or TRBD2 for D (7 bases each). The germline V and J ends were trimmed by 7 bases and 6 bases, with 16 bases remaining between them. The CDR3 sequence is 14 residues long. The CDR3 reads CASTWGEGANIQYF. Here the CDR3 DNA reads TGTGCCAGCACTTGGGGGGAGGGGGCAAACATTCAGTACTTC.

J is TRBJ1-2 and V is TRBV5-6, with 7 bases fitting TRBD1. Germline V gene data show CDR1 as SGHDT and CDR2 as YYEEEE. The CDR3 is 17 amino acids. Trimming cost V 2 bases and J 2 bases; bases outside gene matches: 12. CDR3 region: CASSFYGRGRDNYGYTF. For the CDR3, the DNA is TGTGCCAGCAGCTTCTACGGCAGGGGGAGAGACAACTATGGCTACACCTTC.

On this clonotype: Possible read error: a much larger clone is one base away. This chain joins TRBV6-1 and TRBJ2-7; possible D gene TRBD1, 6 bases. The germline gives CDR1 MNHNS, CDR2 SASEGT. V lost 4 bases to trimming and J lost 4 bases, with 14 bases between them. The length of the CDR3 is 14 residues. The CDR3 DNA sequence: TGTGCCAGCAGTGGAAGGACAGACGAGTACGAGCAGTACTTC. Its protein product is CASSGRTDEYEQYF.

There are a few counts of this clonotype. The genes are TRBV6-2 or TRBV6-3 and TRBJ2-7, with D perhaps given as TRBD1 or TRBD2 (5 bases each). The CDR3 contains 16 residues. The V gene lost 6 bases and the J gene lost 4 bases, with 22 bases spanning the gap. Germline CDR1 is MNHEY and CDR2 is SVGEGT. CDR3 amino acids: CASRPREWISGYEQYF. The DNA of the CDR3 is TGTGCCAGCAGGCCCAGGGAGTGGATATCAGGGTACGAGCAGTACTTC.

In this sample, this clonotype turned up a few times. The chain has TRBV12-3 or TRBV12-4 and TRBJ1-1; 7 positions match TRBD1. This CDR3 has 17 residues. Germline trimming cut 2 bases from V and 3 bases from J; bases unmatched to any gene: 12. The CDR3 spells CASSLRTLTGIYTEAFF. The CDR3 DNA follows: TGTGCCAGCAGTTTACGGACCCTGACAGGGATCTACACTGAAGCTTTCTTT.

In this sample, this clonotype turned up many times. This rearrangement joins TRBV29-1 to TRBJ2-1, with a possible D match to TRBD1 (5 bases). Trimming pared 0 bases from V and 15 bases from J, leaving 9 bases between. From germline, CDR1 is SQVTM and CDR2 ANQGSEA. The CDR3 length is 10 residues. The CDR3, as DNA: TGCAGCGTTGAAGAGGGGCATTGGTTCTTC. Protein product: CSVEEGHWFF.

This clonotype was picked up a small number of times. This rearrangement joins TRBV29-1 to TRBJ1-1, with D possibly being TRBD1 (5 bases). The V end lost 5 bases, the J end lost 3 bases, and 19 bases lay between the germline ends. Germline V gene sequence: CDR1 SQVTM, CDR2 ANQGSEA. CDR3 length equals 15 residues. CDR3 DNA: TGCAGCGTTACCGGGACCCCTAGAGGGCACACTGAAGCTTTCTTT. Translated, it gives CSVTGTPRGHTEAFF.

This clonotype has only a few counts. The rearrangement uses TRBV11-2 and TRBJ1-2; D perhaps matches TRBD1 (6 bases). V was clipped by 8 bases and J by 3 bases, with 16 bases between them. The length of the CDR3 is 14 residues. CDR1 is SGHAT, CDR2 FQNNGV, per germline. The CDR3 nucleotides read TGTGCCAGCTGGGGGGGCACTGAGCACTATGGCTACACCTTC. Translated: CASWGGTEHYGYTF.

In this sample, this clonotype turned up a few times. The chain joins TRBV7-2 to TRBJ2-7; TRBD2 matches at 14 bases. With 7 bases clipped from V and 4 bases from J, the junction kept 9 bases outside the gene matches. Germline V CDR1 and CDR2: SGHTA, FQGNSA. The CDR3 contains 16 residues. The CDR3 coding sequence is TGTGCCAGCACCCGGACTAGCGGGGGGACAACTTACGAGCAGTACTTC. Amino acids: CASTRTSGGTTYEQYF.

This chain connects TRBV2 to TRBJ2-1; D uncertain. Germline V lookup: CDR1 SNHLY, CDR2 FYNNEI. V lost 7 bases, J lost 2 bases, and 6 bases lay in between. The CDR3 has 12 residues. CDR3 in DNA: TGTGCCAGCACGGCTGCCTACAATGAGCAGTTCTTC. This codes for CASTAAYNEQFF.

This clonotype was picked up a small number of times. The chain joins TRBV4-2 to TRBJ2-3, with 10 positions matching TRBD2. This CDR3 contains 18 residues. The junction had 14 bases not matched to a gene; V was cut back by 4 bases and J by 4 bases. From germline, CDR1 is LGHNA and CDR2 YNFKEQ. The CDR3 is CASSRRQGGSGGADTQYF. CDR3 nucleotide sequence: TGTGCCAGCAGCCGGCGACAGGGTGGGAGCGGGGGGGCAGATACGCAGTATTTT.

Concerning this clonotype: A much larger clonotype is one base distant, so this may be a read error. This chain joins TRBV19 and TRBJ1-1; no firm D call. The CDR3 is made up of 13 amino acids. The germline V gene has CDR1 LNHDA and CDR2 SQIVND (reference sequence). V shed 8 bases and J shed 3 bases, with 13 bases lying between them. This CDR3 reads CASGYSVHTEAFF. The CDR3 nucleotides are TGTGCCAGTGGATACTCAGTGCACACTGAAGCTTTCTTT.

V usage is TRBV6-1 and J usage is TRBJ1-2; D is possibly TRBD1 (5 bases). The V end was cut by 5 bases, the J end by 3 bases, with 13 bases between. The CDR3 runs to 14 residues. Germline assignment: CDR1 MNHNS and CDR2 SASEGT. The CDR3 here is CASSQYVGDYGYTF. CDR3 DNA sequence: TGTGCCAGCAGTCAATACGTGGGGGACTATGGCTACACCTTC.

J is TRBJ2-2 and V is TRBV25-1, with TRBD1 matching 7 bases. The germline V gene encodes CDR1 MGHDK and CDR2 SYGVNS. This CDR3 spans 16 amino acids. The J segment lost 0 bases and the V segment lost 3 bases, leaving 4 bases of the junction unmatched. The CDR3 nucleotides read TGTGCCAGCAGTGATCCAACAGGGGCGAACACCGGGGAGCTGTTTTTT. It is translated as CASSDPTGANTGELFF.

CDR3 nucleotides: TGTGCCAGCAGCTTAGCTCGGCGGGAGACCCAGTACTTC. It specifies CASSLARRETQYF. V usage is TRBV7-6 and J usage is TRBJ2-5; no definite D call. The CDR3 has 13 residues. Trimming took 0 bases from V and 5 from J, leaving 7 bases between them. Per the germline V gene, CDR1 is SGHVS and CDR2 is FNYEAQ. Drawing the rest from reference TRBV7-6 and TRBJ2-5, the complete variable domain is GAGVSQSPRYKVTKRGQDVALRCDPISGHVSLYWYRQALGQGPEFLTYFNYEAQQDKSGLPNDRFSAERPEGSISTLTIQRTEQRDSAMYRCASSLARRETQYFGPGTRLLVL.

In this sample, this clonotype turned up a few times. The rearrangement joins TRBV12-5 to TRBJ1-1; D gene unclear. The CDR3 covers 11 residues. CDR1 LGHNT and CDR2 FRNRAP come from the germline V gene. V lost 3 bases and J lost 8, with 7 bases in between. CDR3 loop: CASGFPPEAFF. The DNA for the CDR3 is TGTGCTAGTGGTTTTCCCCCGGAAGCTTTCTTT.

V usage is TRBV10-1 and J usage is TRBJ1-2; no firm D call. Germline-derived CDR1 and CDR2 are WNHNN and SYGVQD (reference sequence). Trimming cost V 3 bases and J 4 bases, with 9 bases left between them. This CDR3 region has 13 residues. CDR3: CASSDEQPYGYTF. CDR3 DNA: TGCGCCAGCAGTGACGAACAGCCCTATGGCTACACCTTC.

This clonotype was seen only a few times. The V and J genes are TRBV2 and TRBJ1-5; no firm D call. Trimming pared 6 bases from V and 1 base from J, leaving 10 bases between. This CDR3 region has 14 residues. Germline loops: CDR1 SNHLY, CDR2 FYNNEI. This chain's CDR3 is CASRPTWSNQPQHF. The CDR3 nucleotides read TGTGCCAGCAGGCCAACATGGAGCAATCAGCCCCAGCATTTT.

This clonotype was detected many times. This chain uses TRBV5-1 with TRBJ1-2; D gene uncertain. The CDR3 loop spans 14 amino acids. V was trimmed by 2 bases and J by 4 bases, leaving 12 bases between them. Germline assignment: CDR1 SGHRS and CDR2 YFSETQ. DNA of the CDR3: TGCGCCAGCAGCTTCGCAGGATTAAGCTATGGCTACACCTTC. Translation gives CASSFAGLSYGYTF.

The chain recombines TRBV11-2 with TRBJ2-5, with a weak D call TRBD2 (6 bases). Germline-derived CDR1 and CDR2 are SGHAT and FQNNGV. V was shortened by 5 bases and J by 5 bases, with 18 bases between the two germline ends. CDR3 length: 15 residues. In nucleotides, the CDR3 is TGTGCCAGCAGCCCACCGGGAGCGGAGTGGGAGACCCAGTACTTC. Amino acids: CASSPPGAEWETQYF.

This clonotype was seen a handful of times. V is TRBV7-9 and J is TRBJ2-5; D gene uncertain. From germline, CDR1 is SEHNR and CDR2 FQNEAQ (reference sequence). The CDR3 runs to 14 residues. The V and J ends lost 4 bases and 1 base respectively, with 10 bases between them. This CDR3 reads CASSSLGIQETQYF. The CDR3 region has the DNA TGTGCCAGCAGCTCACTTGGTATCCAAGAGACCCAGTACTTC.

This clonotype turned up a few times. CDR3 coding DNA: TGCGCCAGCAGTGAGTCTAGCGGGGGGGGCAATGAGCAGTTCTTC. Translation: CASSESSGGGNEQFF. The chain employs TRBV10-2 and TRBJ2-1; 11 nucleotides agree with TRBD2. This CDR3 spans 15 amino acids. V was clipped by 0 bases and J by 6 bases; unmatched bases: 1. Per germline, CDR1 WSHSY and CDR2 SAAADI.

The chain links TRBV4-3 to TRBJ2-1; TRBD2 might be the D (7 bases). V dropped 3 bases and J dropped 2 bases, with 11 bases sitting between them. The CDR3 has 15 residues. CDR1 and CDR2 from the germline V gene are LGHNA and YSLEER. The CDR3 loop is CASSHRGAPYNEQFF. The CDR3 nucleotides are TGCGCCAGCAGCCACCGGGGGGCCCCCTACAATGAGCAGTTCTTC.

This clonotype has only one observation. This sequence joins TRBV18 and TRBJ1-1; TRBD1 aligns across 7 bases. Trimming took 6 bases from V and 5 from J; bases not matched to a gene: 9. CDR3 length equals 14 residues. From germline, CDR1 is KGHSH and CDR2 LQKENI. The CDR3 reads CASSPTGEGTEAFF. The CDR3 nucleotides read TGTGCCAGCTCGCCAACAGGGGAAGGGACTGAAGCTTTCTTT.

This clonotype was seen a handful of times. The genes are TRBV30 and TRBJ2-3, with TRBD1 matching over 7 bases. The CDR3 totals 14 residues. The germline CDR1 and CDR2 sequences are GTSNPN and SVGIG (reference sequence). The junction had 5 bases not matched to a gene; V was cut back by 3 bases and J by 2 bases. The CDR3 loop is CAWRTGTNTDTQYF. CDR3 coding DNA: TGTGCCTGGAGGACAGGGACCAACACAGATACGCAGTATTTT.